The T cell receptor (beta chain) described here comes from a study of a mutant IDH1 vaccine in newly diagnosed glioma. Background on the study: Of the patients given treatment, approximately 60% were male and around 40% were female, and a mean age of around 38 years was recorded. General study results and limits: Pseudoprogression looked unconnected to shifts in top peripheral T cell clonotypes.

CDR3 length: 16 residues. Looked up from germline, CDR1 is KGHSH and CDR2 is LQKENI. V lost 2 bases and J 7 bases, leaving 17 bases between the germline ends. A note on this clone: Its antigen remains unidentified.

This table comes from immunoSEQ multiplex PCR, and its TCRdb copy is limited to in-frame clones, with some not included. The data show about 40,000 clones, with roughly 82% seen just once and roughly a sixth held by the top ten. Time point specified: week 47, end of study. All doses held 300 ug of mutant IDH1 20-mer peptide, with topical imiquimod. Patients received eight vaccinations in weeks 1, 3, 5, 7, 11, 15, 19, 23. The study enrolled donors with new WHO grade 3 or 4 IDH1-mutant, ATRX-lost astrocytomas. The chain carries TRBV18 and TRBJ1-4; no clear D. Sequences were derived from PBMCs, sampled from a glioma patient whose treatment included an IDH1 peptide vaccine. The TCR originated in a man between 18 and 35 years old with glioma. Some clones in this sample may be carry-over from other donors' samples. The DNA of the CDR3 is TGTGCCAGCTCACCATTGGCCCAGGACTGGAGTGAAAAACTGTTTTTT. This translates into CASSPLAQDWSEKLFF.